The clone carrying this T cell receptor beta chain appeared a few times. The data originate from a study of blood T cell repertoires in COVID-19. Study-level information: Samples representing acute and convalescent COVID-19 were sourced from the United States, Italy and Spain. From T cells, B-cell-depleted T cells, or PBMCs came the material, which was cDNA or gDNA.

In the authors' methods: The assay estimated nucleated cells by amplifying reference gene primers. Here immunoSEQ multiplex PCR was the method, and the copy in TCRdb shows in-frame clones only, minus some. V and J calls and clone size are those listed in that table; D and trimming were worked out from the DNA. Of 650,000 to 800,000 clones in the sample, just under 90% were seen once. CDR1 and CDR2 from the germline V gene are LGHDT and YNNKEL (reference sequence). Trimming took 4 bases from V and 8 from J, leaving 14 bases between them. This CDR3 spans 14 amino acids. The sequenced sample consisted of peripheral blood. The J gene is TRBJ1-4, the V gene TRBV3-1 (or the pseudogene TRBV3-2); D perhaps matches TRBD1 (5 bases). This sequence was found in a woman under 30 with acute or convalescent COVID-19. The CDR3 is CASSPTGDLEKLFF. The CDR3 coding sequence is TGTGCCAGCAGCCCGACGGGGGACCTGGAAAAACTGTTTTTT.